One and the same sample provided the 18 T cell receptor beta chains below, sequenced in a study of human T cells and chemical hapten exposure. Each CDR3 protein is one row after TCRdb ran MiXCR on the 5' RACE reads. The table lists 110,000 or so distinct CDR3 sequences, approximately 19% of them singletons. The total RNA was obtained from whole blood that was not fractionated. The receptors stem from a human donor in good health.

This clonotype turned up a few times. The chain employs TRBV7-9 and TRBJ1-2; no clear D. This CDR3 has 13 residues. Trimming took off 2 bases at V and 2 bases at J, with 6 bases between the two ends. The germline V gene encodes CDR1 SEHNR and CDR2 FQNEAQ (reference sequence). The DNA of the CDR3 is TGTGCCAGCAGCTTAAAACCAAACTATGGCTACACCTTC. Translating it yields CASSLKPNYGYTF.

This clonotype was seen more than once but under ten times. The rearrangement joins TRBV30 to TRBJ1-5; no clear D gene. Trimming took off 3 bases at V and 0 bases at J, with 12 bases between the two ends. CDR1 is GTSNPN, CDR2 SVGIG, per germline (reference sequence). The CDR3 spans 15 residues. The CDR3 sequence is CAWSPTQFSNQPQHF. CDR3 DNA: TGTGCCTGGAGCCCGACACAATTTAGCAATCAGCCCCAGCATTTT.

The J gene is TRBJ1-2, the V gene TRBV27; 7 bases agree with TRBD1. V shed 3 bases and J 6 bases; nucleotides not matched to a gene: 4. This CDR3 spans 13 amino acids. Germline CDR1 reads MNHEY; CDR2 reads SMNVEV (reference sequence). The CDR3 bases are TGTGCCAGCAGTTTCAGACAGGGTCATGGCTACACCTTC. Protein product: CASSFRQGHGYTF.

The J gene is TRBJ2-5, the V gene TRBV29-1; no firm D call. The CDR3 is 12 amino acids. Between the trimmed V and J ends, which lost 3 bases and 2 bases, there was a span of 7 bases. In germline, CDR1 is SQVTM, CDR2 ANQGSEA. CDR3 coding DNA: TGCAGCGTTGAGGGGTGGCAAGAGACCCAGTACTTC. This sequence encodes CSVEGWQETQYF.

The J gene is TRBJ1-5, the V gene TRBV20-1; 9 bases align to TRBD1. Trimming at V came to 0 bases and at J to 4 bases, leaving 4 bases not matched to a gene. The CDR3 spans 15 residues. The germline V gene encodes CDR1 DFQATT and CDR2 SNEGSKA (reference sequence). The CDR3 spells CSARDSDRGNQPQHF. CDR3 DNA sequence: TGCAGTGCTAGAGATTCGGACAGGGGAAATCAGCCCCAGCATTTT.

A few counts support this clonotype. The chain recombines TRBV7-2 with TRBJ2-3, with a possible D match to TRBD1 (6 bases). Trimming removed 3 bases from V and 2 bases from J, with 9 bases in between. CDR1 and CDR2 from the germline V gene are SGHTA and FQGNSA. The CDR3 contains 14 residues. The CDR3 nucleotides are TGTGCCAGCAGCTTGGACAGCTCCACAGATACGCAGTATTTT. This gives the protein CASSLDSSTDTQYF.

The chain carries TRBV6-2 or TRBV6-3 and TRBJ1-5; D is unresolved. Germline values: CDR1 MNHEY, CDR2 SVGEGT. The CDR3 covers 12 residues. Trimming stripped 6 bases from V and 4 bases from J, with 7 bases between. The chain's CDR3 is CASRGENQPQHF. In DNA, the CDR3 is TGTGCCAGCAGGGGAGAAAATCAGCCCCAGCATTTT.

The rearrangement links TRBV20-1 to TRBJ1-3, with a weak D call TRBD1 (5 bases). Germline assignment: CDR1 DFQATT and CDR2 SNEGSKA (reference sequence). This CDR3 spans 20 amino acids. V was cut by 0 bases and J by 0 bases, with 24 bases left in between. The chain's CDR3 is CSARDTRRSGTRASGNTIYF. CDR3 DNA sequence: TGCAGTGCTAGAGATACTCGGCGATCCGGGACCCGCGCCTCTGGAAACACCATATATTTT.

V is TRBV6-2 or TRBV6-3 and J is TRBJ1-2, with TRBD1 as a possible D gene (5 bases). The ends were cut back, 6 bases at V and 6 bases at J, with 14 bases in the middle. The CDR3 loop spans 13 amino acids. In germline, CDR1 is MNHEY, CDR2 SVGEGT. CDR3 bases: TGTGCCAGCAGAAACGGGGGTTCTCATGGCTACACCTTC. Translated, it gives CASRNGGSHGYTF.

This clonotype appeared once. The rearrangement uses TRBV12-3 or TRBV12-4 and TRBJ2-1; TRBD1 might be the D (6 bases). Trimming left V 2 bases short and J 7 bases short, with 12 bases between. The CDR3 spans 14 residues. The CDR3 region has the DNA TGTGCCAGCAGTTTACAGGGGAGAAGGAATGAGCAGTTCTTC. Protein product: CASSLQGRRNEQFF.

This clonotype was recorded a few times. This rearrangement joins TRBV10-2 to TRBJ1-3; D remains ambiguous. Trimming removed 7 bases from V and 2 bases from J, with 9 bases in between. CDR3 size: 13 residues. In germline, CDR1 is WSHSY, CDR2 SAAADI. The CDR3 DNA follows: TGCGCCAGCAAGGGAGTGGCTGGAAACACCATATATTTT. It encodes CASKGVAGNTIYF.

This clonotype appeared a few times. The gene calls are TRBV28 and TRBJ1-2; D remains unclear. V was pared by 3 bases and J by 0 bases, with 11 bases between. Germline V gene sequence: CDR1 MDHEN, CDR2 SYDVKM. This CDR3 has 15 amino acids. This CDR3 reads CASSLVSLSNYGYTF. The CDR3, as DNA: TGTGCCAGCAGTTTGGTGAGCCTATCTAACTATGGCTACACCTTC.

This chain uses TRBV5-1 with TRBJ2-7; 8 nucleotides agree with TRBD2. This CDR3 is built from 15 residues. The germline V gene encodes CDR1 SGHRS and CDR2 YFSETQ. The trim removed 0 bases at V and 2 bases at J, leaving 4 bases unmatched. The CDR3 here is CASSLGGREAYEQYF. CDR3 DNA sequence: TGCGCCAGCAGCTTGGGTGGGCGGGAGGCCTACGAGCAGTACTTC.

This chain links TRBV3-1 with TRBJ1-3; D possibly corresponds to TRBD1 (6 bases). CDR3 size: 14 residues. In germline, CDR1 is LGHDT, CDR2 YNNKEL (reference sequence). The V and J ends lost 6 bases and 2 bases respectively, with 11 bases between them. The CDR3 loop reads CASSRQAPGNTIYF. CDR3 DNA sequence: TGTGCCAGCAGTAGACAGGCACCTGGAAACACCATATATTTT.

V is TRBV5-1 and J is TRBJ2-7, with 9 bases lining up with TRBD2. Germline V gene lookup returns CDR1 SGHRS and CDR2 YFSETQ. The CDR3 contains 15 residues. V dropped 4 bases and J dropped 0; count of bases not matched to a gene: 5. CDR3 amino acids: CASSPASGVSYEQYF. CDR3 nucleotides: TGCGCCAGCAGCCCAGCTAGCGGGGTCTCCTACGAGCAGTACTTC.

The V call is TRBV10-2, the J call TRBJ1-5, with 10 bases fitting TRBD1. Germline V lookup: CDR1 WSHSY, CDR2 SAAADI. The V gene end was trimmed by 4 bases and the J gene end by 2 bases; junction bases not matched to a gene: 2. The CDR3 consists of 15 residues. The DNA for the CDR3 is TGCGCCAGCAGTGTCGGGACAGGGGGCAATCAGCCCCAGCATTTT. Residues: CASSVGTGGNQPQHF.

The chain combines TRBV7-2 with TRBJ1-5; no reliable D call. The CDR3 extends over 15 amino acids. Trimming left V 5 bases short and J 6 bases short, with 17 bases between. CDR1 is SGHTA and CDR2 is FQGNSA in the germline V gene. In DNA form, the CDR3 reads TGTGCCAGCAGCGGCCGCCCGGGCTTAGCTCAGCCCCAGCATTTT. It specifies CASSGRPGLAQPQHF.

The sample holds a few counts of this clonotype. The rearrangement links TRBV7-9 to TRBJ2-1; TRBD2 matches 11 bases. The CDR3 extends over 15 amino acids. V lost 4 bases and J lost 4; bases outside the gene matches: 3. Per germline, CDR1 SEHNR and CDR2 FQNEAQ (reference sequence). The CDR3 nucleotides are TGTGCCAGCAGCTGGGTAGCGGGAGGGTACAATGAGCAGTTCTTC. Protein sequence: CASSWVAGGYNEQFF.